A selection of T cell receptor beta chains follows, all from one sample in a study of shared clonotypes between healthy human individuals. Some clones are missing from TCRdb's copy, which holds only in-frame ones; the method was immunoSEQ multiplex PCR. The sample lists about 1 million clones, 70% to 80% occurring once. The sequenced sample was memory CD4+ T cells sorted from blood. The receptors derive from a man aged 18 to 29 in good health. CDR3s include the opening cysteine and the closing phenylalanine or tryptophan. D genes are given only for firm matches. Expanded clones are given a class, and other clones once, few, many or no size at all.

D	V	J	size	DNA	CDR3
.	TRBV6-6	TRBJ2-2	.	TGTGCCAGCAGTCGTGGACGGGCTAGGGGCACCGGGGAGCTGTTTTTT	CASSRGRARGTGELFF
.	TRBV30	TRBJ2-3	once	TGTGCCTGGGGCTCGGGGACACCCACAGATACGCAGTATTTT	CAWGSGTPTDTQYF
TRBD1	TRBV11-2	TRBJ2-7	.	TGTGCCAGCAGCTCCATAGGGGGGACAGGGGGCTCCGAGCAGTACTTC	CASSSIGGTGGSEQYF
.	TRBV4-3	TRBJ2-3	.	TGCGCCAGCAGCCAAGCCACAGGGCTGGGTCCCGGGTCCGATACGCAGTATTTT	CASSQATGLGPGSDTQYF
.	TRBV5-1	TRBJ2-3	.	TGCGCCAGCAGCCGTGGCTTTTTGCAGATCGGCACAGATACGCAGTATTTT	CASSRGFLQIGTDTQYF
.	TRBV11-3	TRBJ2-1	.	TGTGCCAGCAGCTTGGGGCACGGGGGCTACAATGAGCAGTTCTTC	CASSLGHGGYNEQFF
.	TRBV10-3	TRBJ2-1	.	TGTGCCATCAGTGAGTTTGGTAGGACCTTGGAGCAGTTCTTC	CAISEFGRTLEQFF
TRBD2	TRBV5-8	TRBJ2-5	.	TGTGCCAGCAGCCCGGGACTAGCGGGGGAGACCCAGTACTTC	CASSPGLAGETQYF
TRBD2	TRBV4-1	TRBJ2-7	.	TGCGCCAGCAGCCAAGCAAGCGGGGGCTCCTACGAGCAGTACTTC	CASSQASGGSYEQYF
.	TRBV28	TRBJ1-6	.	TGTGCCAGCAGTGCCCCGGGACCTTTTAATTCACCCCTCCACTTT	CASSAPGPFNSPLHF
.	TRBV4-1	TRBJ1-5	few	TGCGCCAGCAGCCAAGGTAAAGGGGGTGAGCCCCAGCATTTT	CASSQGKGGEPQHF
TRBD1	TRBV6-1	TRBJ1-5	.	TGTGCCAGCAGTGAAGACGGCAGGGGGGTCTATCAGCCCCAGCATTTT	CASSEDGRGVYQPQHF
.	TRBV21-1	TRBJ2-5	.	TGTGCCAGCAGCACGCTTGGACTAGCGGACCAAGAGACCCAGTACTTC	CASSTLGLADQETQYF
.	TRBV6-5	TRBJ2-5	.	TGTGCCAGCAGAAAAGACCGGACCGGGCAAGAGACCCAGTACTTC	CASRKDRTGQETQYF
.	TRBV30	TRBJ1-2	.	TGTGCCTGGAGGGGACCCTTAGACTATGGCTACACCTTC	CAWRGPLDYGYTF
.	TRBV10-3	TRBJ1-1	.	TGTGCCATCAGCATAGGGTATCTGAACACTGAAGCTTTCTTT	CAISIGYLNTEAFF
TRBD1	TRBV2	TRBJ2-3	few	TGTGCCAGCACCCCAGGGGGCCGTCGCACAGATACGCAGTATTTT	CASTPGGRRTDTQYF
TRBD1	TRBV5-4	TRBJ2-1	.	TGTGCCAGCACTACCGGGGACAGGGGGGGGAGTGAGCAGTTCTTC	CASTTGDRGGSEQFF
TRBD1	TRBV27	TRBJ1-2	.	TGTGCCAGCAGTTTCACAGGGGTGAGCTATGGCTACACCTTC	CASSFTGVSYGYTF
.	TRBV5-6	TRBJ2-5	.	TGTGCCAGCAGCCGGGACAACCAAGAGACCCAGTACTTC	CASSRDNQETQYF
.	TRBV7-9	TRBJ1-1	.	TGTGCCAGCAGCCCTGCCGGGACAATGAACACTGAAGCTTTCTTT	CASSPAGTMNTEAFF
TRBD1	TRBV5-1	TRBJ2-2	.	TGCGCCAGCAGCCCACTGGACAGGGCCAACACCGGGGAGCTGTTTTTT	CASSPLDRANTGELFF
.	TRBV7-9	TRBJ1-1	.	TGTGCCAGCAGCTTAGCGTGGGGGGGGACTGAAGCTTTCTTT	CASSLAWGGTEAFF
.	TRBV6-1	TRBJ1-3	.	TGTGCCAGCAGTGTCTTCGACGGGAGCTCTGGAAACACCATATATTTT	CASSVFDGSSGNTIYF
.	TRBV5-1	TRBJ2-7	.	TGCGCCAGCAGCTTAGACGGATACTACGAGCAGTACTTC	CASSLDGYYEQYF
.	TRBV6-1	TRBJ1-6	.	TGTGCCAGCAGTGCGGGGACCGGGCAGGGGCCCCTCCACTTT	CASSAGTGQGPLHF
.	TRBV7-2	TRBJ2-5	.	TGTGCCAGCAGCCCCAGTTTGGCCTGGGGGACCCAGTACTTC	CASSPSLAWGTQYF
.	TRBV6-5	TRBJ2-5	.	TGTGCCAGCAGTCATCCAACTGGCCTAGCAGTGACCCAGTACTTC	CASSHPTGLAVTQYF
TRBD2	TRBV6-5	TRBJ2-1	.	TGTGCCAGCAGAAGACTAGCGGGGGGGGATGAGCAGTTCTTC	CASRRLAGGDEQFF
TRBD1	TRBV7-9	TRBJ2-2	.	TGTGCCAGCAGCTTAGCGGCGGGACAGGGGGTAAAAACCGGGGAGCTGTTTTTT	CASSLAAGQGVKTGELFF
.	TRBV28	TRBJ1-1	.	TGTGCCAGCAGTCCCTCGGGACACTTGGGGAACACTGAAGCTTTCTTT	CASSPSGHLGNTEAFF
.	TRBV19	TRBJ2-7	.	TGTGCCAGTAGTATAGCGGGACACTCCTACGAGCAGTACTTC	CASSIAGHSYEQYF
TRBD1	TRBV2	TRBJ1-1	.	TGTGCCAGCAGTGTCGACAGGGTTGCTTTCTTT	CASSVDRVAFF
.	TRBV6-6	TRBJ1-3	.	TGTGCCAGCAGTTACACCTTTAACTCTGGAAACACCATATATTTT	CASSYTFNSGNTIYF
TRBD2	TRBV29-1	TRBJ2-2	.	TGCAGCGTTGAAATGGGACTAGGGAACACCGGGGAGCTGTTTTTT	CSVEMGLGNTGELFF
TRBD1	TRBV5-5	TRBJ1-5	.	TGTGCCAGCAGCCCTACAGGGGTTGTGGGTCAGCCCCAGCATTTT	CASSPTGVVGQPQHF
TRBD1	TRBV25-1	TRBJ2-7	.	TGTGCCAGCAGCATCCGGACAGGGGACTACGAGCAGTACTTC	CASSIRTGDYEQYF
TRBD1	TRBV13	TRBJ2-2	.	TGTGCCAGTGAAACAGGGGATTCCACCGGGGAGCTGTTTTTT	CASETGDSTGELFF
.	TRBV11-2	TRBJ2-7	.	TGTGCCAGCAGCCCGTTGGGCTGGGCGGGGCAGTACTTC	CASSPLGWAGQYF
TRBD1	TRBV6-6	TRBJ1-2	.	TGTGCCAGCAGTGAGTCCTGGGACAGGGACTATGGCTACACCTTC	CASSESWDRDYGYTF